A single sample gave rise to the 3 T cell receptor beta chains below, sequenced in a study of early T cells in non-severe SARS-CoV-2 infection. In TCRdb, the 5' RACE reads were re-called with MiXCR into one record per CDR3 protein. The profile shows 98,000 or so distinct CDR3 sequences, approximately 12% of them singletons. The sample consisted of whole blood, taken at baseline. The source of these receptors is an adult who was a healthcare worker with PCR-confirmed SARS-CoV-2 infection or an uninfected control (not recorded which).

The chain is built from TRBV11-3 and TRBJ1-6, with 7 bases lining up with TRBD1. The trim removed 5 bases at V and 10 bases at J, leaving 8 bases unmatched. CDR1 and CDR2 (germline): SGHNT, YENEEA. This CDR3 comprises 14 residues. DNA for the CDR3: TGTGCCAGCAGCGAGGACAGGCTGAAGTCACCCCTCCACTTT. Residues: CASSEDRLKSPLHF. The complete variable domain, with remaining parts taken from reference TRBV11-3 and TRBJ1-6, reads EAGVVQSPRYKIIEKKQPVAFWCNPISGHNTLYWYLQNLGQGPELLIRYENEEAVDDSQLPKDRFSAERLKGVDSTLKIQPAELGDSAVYLCASSEDRLKSPLHFGNGTRLTVT.

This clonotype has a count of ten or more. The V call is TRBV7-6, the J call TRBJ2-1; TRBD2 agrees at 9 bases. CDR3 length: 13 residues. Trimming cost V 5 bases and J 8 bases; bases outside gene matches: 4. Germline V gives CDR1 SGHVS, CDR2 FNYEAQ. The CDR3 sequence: CASSERLADEQFF. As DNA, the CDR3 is TGTGCCAGCAGCGAACGACTAGCGGATGAGCAGTTCTTC.

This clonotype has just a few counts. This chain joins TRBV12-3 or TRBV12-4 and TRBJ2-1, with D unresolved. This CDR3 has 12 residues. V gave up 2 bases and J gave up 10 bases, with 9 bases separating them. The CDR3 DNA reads TGTGCCAGCAGTTTAAGGGCCCTGGAGCAGTTCTTC. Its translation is CASSLRALEQFF.